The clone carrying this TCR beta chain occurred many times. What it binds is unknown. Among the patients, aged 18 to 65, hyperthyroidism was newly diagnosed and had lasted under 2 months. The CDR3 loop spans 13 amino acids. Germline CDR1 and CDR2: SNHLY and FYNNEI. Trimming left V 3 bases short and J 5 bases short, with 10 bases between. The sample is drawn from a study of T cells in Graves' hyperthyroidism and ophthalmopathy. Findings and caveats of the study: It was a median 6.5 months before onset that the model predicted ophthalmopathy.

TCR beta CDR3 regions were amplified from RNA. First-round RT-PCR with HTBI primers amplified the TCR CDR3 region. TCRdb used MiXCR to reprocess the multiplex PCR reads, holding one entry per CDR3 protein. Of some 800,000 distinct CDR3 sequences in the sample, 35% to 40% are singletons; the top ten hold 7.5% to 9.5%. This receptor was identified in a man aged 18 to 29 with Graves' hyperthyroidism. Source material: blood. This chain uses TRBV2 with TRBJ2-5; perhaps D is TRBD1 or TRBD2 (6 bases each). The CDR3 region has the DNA TGTGCCAGCAGTGACCAGGGGAGGGAGACCCAGTACTTC. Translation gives CASSDQGRETQYF.